A single sample gave rise to the 9 T cell receptor beta chains below, sequenced in a study of CD8+CD57+ T cells in acquired aplastic anemia (dated by TCRdb to between 2018 and 2020). Sequencer: Illumina HiSeq 2000. TCR beta VDJ combination and CDR3 sequence profiling used genomic DNA as the template. Using fastp trimming at Q25 and MiXCR clonotype assembly, TCRdb reanalyzed the public sequencing data and kept in-frame beta chains. Rows matching on CDR3 protein sequence are summarized as one entry with the most common DNA and genes. The sample table shows about 70,000 distinct CDR3 sequences, and around half are seen once. The ten largest account for about 8.5% of the sample. The sequenced sample was sorted CD4+, CD8+, or CD8+CD57+ T cells (not recorded which) from PBMCs. Receptors originate from a human donor in good health, serving as a control.

This clonotype was recorded many times. This chain uses TRBV4-1 with TRBJ2-7, with 11 bases matching TRBD2. The germline V gene has CDR1 MGHRA and CDR2 YSYEKL. The CDR3 has 15 residues. The trim removed 1 base at V and 4 bases at J, leaving 3 bases unmatched. CDR3 loop: CASSQVTSGSYEQYF. The CDR3 coding sequence is TGCGCCAGCAGCCAAGTTACTAGCGGGAGTTACGAGCAGTACTTC.

Ten or more counts support this clonotype. The genes are TRBV7-9 and TRBJ1-1; no clear D. The CDR3 has 12 residues. CDR1 is SEHNR, CDR2 FQNEAQ, per germline (reference sequence). V shed 6 bases and J shed 0 bases, with 5 bases lying between them. CDR3 nucleotides: TGTGCCAGCAGAGGAATGAACACTGAAGCTTTCTTT. As protein: CASRGMNTEAFF.

The table lists this clonotype with many counts. V gene TRBV7-9 combines with J gene TRBJ2-4; D ambiguous. The CDR3 loop spans 15 amino acids. Germline lookup yields CDR1 SEHNR and CDR2 FQNEAQ (reference sequence). V was cut by 4 bases and J by 5 bases, with 15 bases left in between. The CDR3 region is CASSSLTVVQNIQYF. CDR3 in DNA: TGTGCCAGCAGCTCCCTCACGGTGGTCCAAAACATTCAGTACTTC.

This clonotype showed up many times. V gene TRBV11-3 combines with J gene TRBJ2-7; no clear D gene. Germline CDR1 reads SGHNT; CDR2 reads YENEEA. The CDR3 sequence is 14 residues long. The germline V and J ends were trimmed by 1 base and 1 base, with 8 bases remaining between them. The CDR3 region has the DNA TGTGCCAGCAGCTTAGGTGCACCTTCCTACGAGCAGTACTTC. It specifies CASSLGAPSYEQYF.

The CDR3 is CASSWGEQFF. The DNA for the CDR3 is TGTGCCAGCAGCTGGGGTGAGCAGTTCTTC. The rearrangement joins TRBV7-9 to TRBJ2-1; D unresolved. Germline-derived CDR1 and CDR2 are SEHNR and FQNEAQ (reference sequence). The CDR3 spans 10 residues. V shed 4 bases and J shed 9 bases, with 4 bases lying between them.

In its sample, this clonotype was seen many times. The chain links TRBV5-1 to TRBJ2-3; D is unclear. The length of the CDR3 is 15 residues. The germline CDR1 and CDR2 sequences are SGHRS and YFSETQ. Trimming cost V 4 bases and J 2 bases, with 14 bases left between them. The CDR3 DNA reads as TGCGCCAGCAGCCCACACATGTTTGTCACAGATACGCAGTATTTT. Encoded protein: CASSPHMFVTDTQYF.

The chain couples TRBV7-9 to TRBJ1-2; D remains ambiguous. V was shortened by 5 bases and J by 3 bases, with 13 bases between the two germline ends. Germline V lookup: CDR1 SEHNR, CDR2 FQNEAQ (reference sequence). The CDR3 totals 14 residues. CDR3 sequence reads: CASSPRRNYYGYTF. The DNA of the CDR3 is TGTGCCAGCAGCCCCAGAAGGAATTACTATGGCTACACCTTC.

The CDR3 spells CASSLIGLAAAYEQYF. As DNA, the CDR3 is TGTGCCAGCAGCTTAATTGGACTAGCGGCCGCCTACGAGCAGTACTTC. The V and J genes are TRBV11-1 and TRBJ2-7; 10 positions agree with TRBD2. CDR3 length: 16 residues. The J segment lost 2 bases and the V segment lost 2 bases, leaving 6 bases of the junction unmatched. Per the germline V gene, CDR1 is SGHAT and CDR2 is FQDESV (reference sequence).

This rearrangement joins TRBV25-1 to TRBJ1-2; D unclear. V lost 2 bases and J lost 1, with 11 bases in between. This CDR3 comprises 15 residues. Germline CDR1 and CDR2: MGHDK and SYGVNS. CDR3 nucleotide sequence: TGTGCCAGCAGTGAACCCGGGAGGGATAACTATGGCTACACCTTC. Translating it yields CASSEPGRDNYGYTF.